This TCR beta chain was found in a study of T cells after yellow fever vaccination. Overall study findings and caveats: A small proportion of clonotypes was detected in both the CD4 and CD8 compartments. Among primary-vaccination clones, most reappeared after the booster, at just under 98% for CD4 and about 90% for CD8.

This clonotype occurred a few times. Its target is unknown. The CDR3 spans 13 residues. Trimming pared 0 bases from V and 5 bases from J, leaving 5 bases between. Germline V gene data show CDR1 as SGHVS and CDR2 as FNYEAQ. The 5'RACE template-switching step produced TCR cDNA and added a universal primer site and UMIs. One entry per CDR3 protein results from TCRdb running MiXCR on the 5' RACE reads. The sample has about 310,000 distinct CDR3 sequences; 3.6% are singletons. The chain employs TRBV7-6 and TRBJ1-5; D gene ambiguous. The clonotype comes from a man younger than 35 who received the YFV17D yellow fever vaccine. The material sequenced was PBMCs, taken on the day of the yellow fever booster vaccination. The DNA of the CDR3 is TGTGCCAGCAGCTTAGCGGATTATCAGCCCCAGCATTTT. It is translated as CASSLADYQPQHF.